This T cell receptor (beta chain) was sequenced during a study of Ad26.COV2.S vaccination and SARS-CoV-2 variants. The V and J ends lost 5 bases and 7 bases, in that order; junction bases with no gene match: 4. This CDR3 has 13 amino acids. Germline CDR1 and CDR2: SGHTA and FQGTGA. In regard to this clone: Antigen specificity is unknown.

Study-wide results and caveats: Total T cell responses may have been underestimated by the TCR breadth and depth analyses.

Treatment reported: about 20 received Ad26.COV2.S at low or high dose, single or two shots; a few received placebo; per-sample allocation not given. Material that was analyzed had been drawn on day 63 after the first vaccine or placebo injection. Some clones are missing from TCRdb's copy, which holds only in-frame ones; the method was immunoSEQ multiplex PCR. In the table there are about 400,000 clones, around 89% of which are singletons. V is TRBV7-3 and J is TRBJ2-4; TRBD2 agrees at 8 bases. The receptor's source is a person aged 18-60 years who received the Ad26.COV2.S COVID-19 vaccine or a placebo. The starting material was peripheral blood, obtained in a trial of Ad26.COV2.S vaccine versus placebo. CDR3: CASSPGLANIQYF. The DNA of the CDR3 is TGTGCCAGCAGCCCCGGACTAGCCAACATTCAGTACTTC.